These T cell receptor beta chains were read from a single sample in a study of beta chain features in type 1 diabetes. Data came from immunoSEQ multiplex PCR; TCRdb stores just in-frame clones and leaves some out. The sample consists of roughly 300,000 clones, approximately 8.2% of them appearing once. What was sequenced was central memory CD4+ T cells from blood. These receptors came from a young woman in good health. Both conserved end residues are part of each CDR3. The D gene is left open where the match is weak. Size values are once, few and many counts, or a class for expanded clones, and some rows have none.

CDR3aa,CDR3nt,abundance,v_gene,j_gene,d_gene
CASSPSGTGNEQYF,TGTGCCAGCAGCCCATCCGGGACAGGGAACGAGCAGTACTTC,.,TRBV7-3,TRBJ2-7,TRBD1
CASSLWTSNVLTF,TGTGCCAGCAGCCTCTGGACCTCCAACGTCCTGACTTTC,many,TRBV2,TRBJ2-6,.
CASSDHQDGYTF,TGTGCCAGCAGCGATCACCAGGATGGCTACACCTTC,.,TRBV7-3,TRBJ1-2,.
CASSQGVGTEAFF,TGCGCCAGCAGTCAGGGGGTCGGCACTGAAGCTTTCTTT,few,TRBV5-1,TRBJ1-1,TRBD1
CASSVSAGPSYEQYF,TGTGCCAGCAGCGTATCCGCAGGACCCTCCTACGAGCAGTACTTC,few,TRBV9,TRBJ2-7,.
CASSYHEIQPQHF,TGTGCCAGCAGCTACCACGAGATACAGCCCCAGCATTTT,many,TRBV7-2,TRBJ1-5,.
CSAGDLTSGSGRTQYF,TGCAGCGCGGGGGACTTGACTAGCGGGAGTGGGAGGACCCAGTACTTC,few,TRBV29-1,TRBJ2-5,TRBD2
CASSVSGSEQYF,TGTGCCAGCAGCGTGAGCGGGTCCGAGCAGTACTTC,few,TRBV9,TRBJ2-7,.
CASTSEASGSYEQYF,TGTGCCAGCACCTCGGAGGCTAGCGGCAGCTACGAGCAGTACTTC,many,TRBV19,TRBJ2-7,TRBD2
CASATATTGELFF,TGTGCCAGCGCGACTGCTACCACCGGGGAGCTGTTTTTT,.,TRBV18,TRBJ2-2,.